This T cell receptor (beta chain) came from a study of blood T cells in healthy people across ages. A second PCR of roughly 7 to 11 cycles used a sample-barcoded 5' primer and a J-beta primer mix. TCRdb fed the 5' RACE reads into MiXCR, producing one record per CDR3 protein. The sample has under 1 million distinct CDR3 sequences; under 45% are singletons. The J segment lost 7 bases and the V segment lost 8 bases, leaving 8 bases of the junction unmatched. The CDR3 extends over 13 amino acids. The germline CDR1 and CDR2 sequences are MNHEY and SVGAGI. Specimen: blood. This sequence joins TRBV6-5 and TRBJ2-1; the match to TRBD2 covers 7 bases. The origin of this receptor is a man in his 60s in good health. The CDR3 DNA reads as TGTGCCAGCCGCGGGGGAGCCCTAAATGAGCAGTTCTTC. It codes for CASRGGALNEQFF.